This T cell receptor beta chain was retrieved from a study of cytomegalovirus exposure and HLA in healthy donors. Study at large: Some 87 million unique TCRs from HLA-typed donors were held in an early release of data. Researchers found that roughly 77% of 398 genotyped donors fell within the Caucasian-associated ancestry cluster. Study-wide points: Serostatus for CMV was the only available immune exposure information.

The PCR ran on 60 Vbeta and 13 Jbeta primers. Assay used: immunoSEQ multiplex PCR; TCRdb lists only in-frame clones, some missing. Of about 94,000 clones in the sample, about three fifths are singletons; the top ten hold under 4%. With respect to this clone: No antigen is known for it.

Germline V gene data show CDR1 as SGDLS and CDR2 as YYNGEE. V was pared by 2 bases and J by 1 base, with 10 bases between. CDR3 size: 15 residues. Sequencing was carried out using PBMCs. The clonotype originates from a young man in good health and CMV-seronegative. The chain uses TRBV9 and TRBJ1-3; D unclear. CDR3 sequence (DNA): TGTGCCAGCAGCGTTTCGCCCAGTTCTGGAAACACCATATATTTT. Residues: CASSVSPSSGNTIYF.